The 30 T cell receptor beta chains below all came from one sample that was sequenced in a study of blood T cell repertoires in COVID-19. The repertoire was sequenced with immunoSEQ multiplex PCR; TCRdb's copy has only in-frame clones and lacks some. The sample lists a few hundred thousand clones; more than 75% were seen once. Sample: peripheral blood. The receptors were sampled from a man aged 35 to 55 with acute or convalescent COVID-19.

The J gene is TRBJ2-6, the V gene TRBV19; the match to TRBD1 covers 9 bases. The V segment lost 4 bases and the J segment 9 bases; nucleotides outside the gene matches: 4. Germline assignment: CDR1 LNHDA and CDR2 SQIVND (reference sequence). The CDR3 is 14 amino acids. This CDR3 reads CASSRDRVGNVLTF. The CDR3 region has the DNA TGTGCCAGTAGTAGGGACAGGGTGGGCAACGTCCTGACTTTC.

The chain uses TRBV7-4 and TRBJ1-5, with D tentatively TRBD1 (5 bases). Germline CDR1 and CDR2: SGHVT and SQSDAQ. V shed 9 bases and J shed 8 bases, with 17 bases lying between them. The CDR3 has 13 amino acids. The CDR3 spells CARYRSYAEPQHF. The CDR3 DNA reads TGTGCCAGATACAGGAGTTATGCGGAGCCCCAGCATTTT.

The chain has TRBV3-1 (or the pseudogene TRBV3-2) and TRBJ2-7, with D perhaps matching TRBD1 (6 bases). V was pared by 4 bases and J by 5 bases, with 18 bases between. This CDR3 region has 15 residues. Germline V gene data show CDR1 as LGHDT and CDR2 as YNNKEL (reference sequence). As DNA, the CDR3 is TGTGCCAGCAGCCCCTCTTGGGCAGGGGAAAACGAGCAGTACTTC. Translated, it gives CASSPSWAGENEQYF.

The gene calls are TRBV18 and TRBJ1-3; no clear D. The CDR3 runs to 15 residues. Germline values: CDR1 KGHSH, CDR2 LQKENI. Trimming stripped 6 bases from V and 0 bases from J, with 12 bases between. For the CDR3, the DNA is TGTGCCAGCTCCCCCATCCCGAGCTCTGGAAACACCATATATTTT. Protein product: CASSPIPSSGNTIYF.

The chain carries TRBV6-5 and TRBJ1-4; D gene uncertain. The CDR3 loop spans 12 amino acids. The germline gives CDR1 MNHEY, CDR2 SVGAGI. Trimming took off 8 bases at V and 4 bases at J, with 8 bases between the two ends. DNA of the CDR3: TGTGCCAGCCACGGTAATAATGAAAAACTGTTTTTT. Protein product: CASHGNNEKLFF.

V gene TRBV5-6 combines with J gene TRBJ1-2, with 7 positions matching TRBD1. V gave up 5 bases and J gave up 6 bases; unmatched junction bases: 7. The germline V gene has CDR1 SGHDT and CDR2 YYEEEE. The CDR3 is made up of 13 amino acids. The CDR3 sequence: CASRLTGSDGYTF. The CDR3 DNA sequence: TGTGCCAGCAGATTGACAGGGTCTGATGGCTACACCTTC.

The chain couples TRBV19 to TRBJ2-6; D is unresolved. Germline values: CDR1 LNHDA, CDR2 SQIVND (reference sequence). The CDR3 has 15 residues. V was shortened by 0 bases and J by 2 bases, with 5 bases between the two germline ends. Here the CDR3 reads CASSIDEAGANVLTF. In DNA, the CDR3 is TGTGCCAGTAGTATAGATGAGGCTGGGGCCAACGTCCTGACTTTC.

The V call is TRBV24-1, the J call TRBJ1-1; possible D gene TRBD1, 5 bases. The CDR3 totals 16 residues. Trimming removed 4 bases from V and 2 bases from J, with 16 bases in between. Germline loops: CDR1 KGHDR, CDR2 SFDVKD. This CDR3 reads CATSDQRPGGNTEAFF. In DNA, the CDR3 is TGTGCCACCAGTGACCAACGGCCGGGGGGTAACACTGAAGCTTTCTTT.

A single count supports this clone. The chain combines TRBV11-2 with TRBJ1-3; D possibly corresponds to TRBD1 (5 bases). Germline V gene sequence: CDR1 SGHAT, CDR2 FQNNGV. Trimming took 0 bases from V and 0 from J, leaving 12 bases between them. This CDR3 spans 17 amino acids. The CDR3 is CASSLEGRGSSGNTIYF. In DNA form, the CDR3 reads TGTGCCAGCAGCTTAGAAGGGAGGGGAAGCTCTGGAAACACCATATATTTT.

The rearrangement uses TRBV7-3 and TRBJ1-2; D is perhaps TRBD1 (6 bases). Trimming took 5 bases from V and 6 from J, leaving 13 bases between them. The length of the CDR3 is 13 residues. In germline, CDR1 is SGHTA, CDR2 FQGTGA. CDR3 amino acids: CASSPGTGNGYTF. For the CDR3, the DNA is TGTGCCAGCAGCCCAGGAACAGGGAATGGCTACACCTTC.

This sequence joins TRBV19 and TRBJ1-2, with TRBD1 matching 8 bases. This CDR3 is 14 amino acids long. Germline V gene lookup returns CDR1 LNHDA and CDR2 SQIVND (reference sequence). The J segment lost 6 bases and the V segment lost 6 bases, leaving 9 bases of the junction unmatched. The CDR3 region is CASSPRGQGHGYTF. The CDR3 nucleotides read TGTGCCAGTAGCCCCCGAGGACAGGGCCATGGCTACACCTTC. Complete variable domain (other parts from reference TRBV19 and TRBJ1-2): DGGITQSPKYLFRKEGQNVTLSCEQNLNHDAMYWYRQDPGQGLRLIYYSQIVNDFQKGDIAEGYSVSREKKESFPLTVTSAQKNPTAFYLCASSPRGQGHGYTFGSGTRLTVV.

This chain uses TRBV25-1 with TRBJ2-7, with TRBD1 identical over 9 bases. The CDR3 consists of 14 residues. Germline trimming cut 3 bases from V and 3 bases from J; bases unmatched to any gene: 3. CDR1 and CDR2 from the germline V gene are MGHDK and SYGVNS. The CDR3, as DNA: TGTGCCAGCAGTGAGGGACAGGGCCACTACGAGCAGTACTTC. The encoded protein is CASSEGQGHYEQYF.

A single count supports this clone. This chain uses TRBV30 with TRBJ2-1; D is perhaps TRBD1 (6 bases). In germline, CDR1 is GTSNPN, CDR2 SVGIG (reference sequence). CDR3 length equals 13 residues. The V gene lost 0 bases and the J gene lost 7 bases, with 10 bases spanning the gap. The DNA for the CDR3 is TGTGCCTGGAGTGTACGAAGGGGGAATGAGCAGTTCTTC. Its translation: CAWSVRRGNEQFF.

The V gene is TRBV5-1, the J gene TRBJ2-1; 8 bases are a match to TRBD2. Germline assignment: CDR1 SGHRS and CDR2 YFSETQ. V was clipped by 0 bases and J by 9 bases; unmatched bases: 8. The CDR3 length is 15 residues. As DNA, the CDR3 is TGCGCCAGCAGCTTGGAGGGACTAGGGGGAACTGAGCAGTTCTTC. Its protein is CASSLEGLGGTEQFF.

The chain recombines TRBV13 with TRBJ2-7; 8 positions match TRBD1. The CDR3 is made up of 14 amino acids. CDR1 is PRHDT and CDR2 is FYEKMQ in the germline V gene (reference sequence). The V segment lost 6 bases and the J segment 4 bases; nucleotides outside the gene matches: 8. The CDR3 is CASRIGQGLYEQYF. The CDR3 nucleotides are TGTGCCAGCAGAATAGGACAGGGATTATACGAGCAGTACTTC.

The chain has TRBV19 and TRBJ1-2; weak D call: TRBD1 (5 bases). CDR1 and CDR2 from the germline V gene are LNHDA and SQIVND (reference sequence). V gave up 5 bases and J gave up 3 bases, with 16 bases separating them. CDR3 length: 15 amino acids. The CDR3 nucleotides are TGTGCCAGTAGTGGAGGCGGAGGGGTGCACTATGGCTACACCTTC. Residues: CASSGGGGVHYGYTF.

The chain employs TRBV11-1 and TRBJ2-2; TRBD2 agrees at 7 bases. The germline V gene encodes CDR1 SGHAT and CDR2 FQDESV (reference sequence). The CDR3 consists of 17 residues. V shed 0 bases and J 3 bases; nucleotides not matched to a gene: 7. As DNA, the CDR3 is TGTGCCAGCAGCTTAGCGCTGGGGAGGGGTCACACCGGGGAGCTGTTTTTT. It yields the protein CASSLALGRGHTGELFF.

This chain connects TRBV21-1 to TRBJ1-1. TRBV21-1 is flagged as a pseudogene. The CDR3 contains 10 residues. Here the CDR3 reads CASSPTRAFF. As DNA, the CDR3 is TGTGCCAGCAGCCCTACCCGGGCTTTCTTT.

The chain links TRBV19 to TRBJ1-5; 7 bases are shared with TRBD1. Germline V gene lookup returns CDR1 LNHDA and CDR2 SQIVND (reference sequence). J gave up 7 bases and V 7 bases, and 10 bases lay outside the gene matches. The CDR3 is 14 residues long. This CDR3 reads CASTRDSAWQPQHF. The CDR3 DNA sequence: TGTGCCAGTACCCGGGACAGTGCATGGCAGCCCCAGCATTTT.

This clone showed up just once. The J gene is TRBJ2-6, the V gene TRBV5-4; perhaps TRBD1 as D (5 bases). This CDR3 contains 15 residues. Germline CDR1 is SGHNT and CDR2 is YYREEE (reference sequence). Trimming stripped 4 bases from V and 4 bases from J, with 12 bases between. CDR3: CASSEPGPGANVLTF. DNA of the CDR3: TGTGCCAGCAGCGAACCAGGGCCCGGGGCCAACGTCCTGACTTTC.

The chain combines TRBV12-3 or TRBV12-4 with TRBJ2-1; D not certain. This CDR3 is built from 11 residues. V was shortened by 10 bases and J by 6 bases, with 10 bases between the two germline ends. CDR3 sequence: CANGPGNEQFF. The CDR3 DNA reads as TGTGCCAACGGTCCCGGCAATGAGCAGTTCTTC.

This rearrangement joins TRBV6-4 to TRBJ2-1, with a possible D match to TRBD1 (6 bases). V lost 5 bases and J lost 1, with 15 bases in between. CDR3 size: 16 residues. Germline V gene data show CDR1 as MRHNA and CDR2 as SNTAGT. The CDR3 DNA follows: TGTGCCAGCAGTCAGTCCGGGACACTATCCTACAATGAGCAGTTCTTC. Translated, it gives CASSQSGTLSYNEQFF.

The chain links TRBV18 to TRBJ2-5, with D possibly being TRBD1 (6 bases). This CDR3 spans 15 amino acids. V gave up 2 bases and J gave up 3 bases, with 13 bases separating them. Germline V lookup: CDR1 KGHSH, CDR2 LQKENI. The DNA for the CDR3 is TGTGCCAGCTCACCAAATAACAGGGTTGAAGAGACCCAGTACTTC. As protein: CASSPNNRVEETQYF. The full variable domain, completed using reference TRBV18 and TRBJ2-5, is NAGVMQNPRHLVRRRGQEARLRCSPMKGHSHVYWYRQLPEEGLKFMVYLQKENIIDESGMPKERFSAEFPKEGPSILRIQQVVRGDSAAYFCASSPNNRVEETQYFGPGTRLLVL.

The chain links TRBV6-1 to TRBJ2-7, with 9 positions matching TRBD2. V was pared by 2 bases and J by 2 bases, with 4 bases of the junction left unmatched. Per the germline V gene, CDR1 is MNHNS and CDR2 is SASEGT. The CDR3 is made up of 15 amino acids. In nucleotides, the CDR3 is TGTGCCAGCAGTGAATCCCCTAGCGGGGCCTACGAGCAGTACTTC. Protein: CASSESPSGAYEQYF.

This rearrangement joins TRBV28 to TRBJ1-1; the match to TRBD1 covers 7 bases. Trimming removed 6 bases from V and 4 bases from J; junction bases left unmatched: 5. Germline V gene lookup returns CDR1 MDHEN and CDR2 SYDVKM. The CDR3 contains 13 residues. The CDR3 DNA is TGTGCCAGCAGGACAACAGGGGCCACTGAAGCTTTCTTT. Translated: CASRTTGATEAFF.

The chain uses TRBV19 and TRBJ1-2; D unclear. The CDR3 consists of 14 residues. Germline lookup yields CDR1 LNHDA and CDR2 SQIVND (reference sequence). V lost 0 bases and J lost 0, with 5 bases in between. The CDR3 DNA reads as TGTGCCAGTAGTATAGACAACACTAACTATGGCTACACCTTC. Its protein is CASSIDNTNYGYTF.

This clone was found a few times. V and J are TRBV5-1 and TRBJ1-1; perhaps TRBD1 as D (5 bases). This CDR3 contains 16 residues. V lost 3 bases and J lost 0, with 15 bases in between. Germline V gene data show CDR1 as SGHRS and CDR2 as YFSETQ. The CDR3 reads CASSWGLNNMNTEAFF. The CDR3, as DNA: TGCGCCAGCAGCTGGGGACTGAACAACATGAACACTGAAGCTTTCTTT.

The CDR3 nucleotides read TGTGCCAGCAGTTATCGTGCAGGAAATTCACCCCTCCACTTT. The encoded protein is CASSYRAGNSPLHF. J is TRBJ1-6 and V is TRBV6-5; D call uncertain. The CDR3 totals 14 residues. CDR1 is MNHEY and CDR2 is SVGAGI in the germline V gene. The ends were cut back, 3 bases at V and 7 bases at J, with 10 bases in the middle.

This clone has just one count. CDR3 DNA sequence: TGTGCCACCAGTGACTCCGGACAGAAGCAGTTCTTC. Residues: CATSDSGQKQFF. The chain recombines TRBV24-1 with TRBJ2-1; D is possibly TRBD1 (6 bases). Trimming stripped 4 bases from V and 11 bases from J, with 11 bases between. The CDR3 runs to 12 residues. Germline V gene sequence: CDR1 KGHDR, CDR2 SFDVKD.

The J gene is TRBJ2-4, the V gene TRBV5-3; D is unclear. TRBV5-3 is marked as an open reading frame, function uncertain. The CDR3 has 14 residues. The V gene lost 4 bases and the J gene lost 0 bases, with 8 bases spanning the gap. The CDR3 reads CARSGEIAKNIQYF. The CDR3 DNA reads TGTGCCAGAAGCGGAGAGATAGCCAAAAACATTCAGTACTTC.